This entry lists 23 T cell receptor beta chains sequenced from one sample in a study of blood T cell repertoires in COVID-19. The protocol was immunoSEQ multiplex PCR, while the TCRdb copy is restricted to in-frame clones and leaves out a portion. Of just under 90,000 clones listed, over 90% were seen once; the top ten hold approximately 1.6%. Sequenced input: peripheral blood. The receptors derive from a man in his fifties or sixties with acute or convalescent COVID-19.

This clone was found once. The genes are TRBV27 and TRBJ2-3, with D perhaps matching TRBD1 (5 bases). Trimming shortened V by 6 bases and J by 2 bases, and 9 bases separated the two germline ends. The CDR3 is made up of 13 amino acids. Germline lookup yields CDR1 MNHEY and CDR2 SMNVEV (reference sequence). The CDR3 protein is CASRKDTTDTQYF. The CDR3 DNA reads TGTGCCAGCAGGAAGGACACCACAGATACGCAGTATTTT.

The chain links TRBV10-3 to TRBJ2-5; D is undetermined. The CDR3 extends over 12 amino acids. CDR1 ENHRY and CDR2 SYGVKD come from the germline V gene. V was clipped by 4 bases and J by 3 bases, with 6 bases between them. DNA for the CDR3: TGTGCCATCAGTGCTGGAGAAGAGACCCAGTACTTC. It encodes CAISAGEETQYF.

This chain joins TRBV19 and TRBJ1-1, with D maybe TRBD1 (6 bases). The length of the CDR3 is 15 residues. Per germline, CDR1 LNHDA and CDR2 SQIVND (reference sequence). V gave up 5 bases and J gave up 4 bases, with 17 bases separating them. CDR3 in DNA: TGTGCCAGTAGTCCTGCTACAGGGTTTGGCACTGAAGCTTTCTTT. This sequence encodes CASSPATGFGTEAFF.

The chain recombines TRBV2 with TRBJ1-6; 8 bases map to TRBD1. This CDR3 region has 16 residues. Germline trimming cut 6 bases from V and 2 bases from J; bases unmatched to any gene: 6. The germline V gene encodes CDR1 SNHLY and CDR2 FYNNEI. CDR3 residues: CASSGQGGAYNSPLHF. The CDR3 DNA sequence: TGTGCCAGCAGCGGACAGGGAGGGGCCTATAATTCACCCCTCCACTTT.

This chain joins TRBV11-3 and TRBJ2-4; the D gene is possibly TRBD1 (5 bases). V lost 5 bases and J lost 10, with 15 bases in between. The CDR3 is 13 amino acids. The germline CDR1 and CDR2 sequences are SGHNT and YENEEA. The CDR3 spells CASSESTVCIQYF. As DNA, the CDR3 is TGTGCCAGCAGCGAATCGACAGTCTGTATTCAGTACTTC.

This clone has just one count. The chain combines TRBV28 with TRBJ1-2, with D maybe TRBD1 (6 bases). Germline V gene lookup returns CDR1 MDHEN and CDR2 SYDVKM. The germline V and J ends were trimmed by 10 bases and 5 bases, with 23 bases remaining between them. The CDR3 runs to 15 residues. CDR3 sequence: CAIQAPGRGYYGYTF. The CDR3 coding sequence is TGTGCCATCCAGGCCCCCGGCAGGGGCTATTATGGCTACACCTTC.

The gene calls are TRBV7-2 and TRBJ1-5; D unresolved. CDR1 and CDR2 from the germline V gene are SGHTA and FQGNSA. V was trimmed by 5 bases and J by 8 bases, leaving 16 bases between them. This CDR3 contains 14 residues. The CDR3 loop is CASSNTGRDEPQHF. DNA of the CDR3: TGTGCCAGCAGCAACACGGGGAGGGATGAGCCCCAGCATTTT.

The chain uses TRBV5-1 and TRBJ1-4; TRBD1 agrees at 7 bases. Germline loops: CDR1 SGHRS, CDR2 YFSETQ. Unmatched junction bases numbered 13, after V lost 4 bases and J lost 4 bases. This CDR3 has 17 residues. CDR3 residues: CASSQTGDRSNNEKLFF. In DNA, the CDR3 is TGCGCCAGCAGCCAAACCGGGGACAGATCTAATAATGAAAAACTGTTTTTT. Complete variable domain (other parts from reference TRBV5-1 and TRBJ1-4): KAGVTQTPRYLIKTRGQQVTLSCSPISGHRSVSWYQQTPGQGLQFLFEYFSETQRNKGNFPGRFSGRQFSNSRSEMNVSTLELGDSALYLCASSQTGDRSNNEKLFFGSGTQLSVL.

J is TRBJ2-1 and V is TRBV3-1 (or the pseudogene TRBV3-2); TRBD2 matches 9 bases. J was trimmed by 4 bases and V by 1 base; bases with no gene match: 5. The CDR3 runs to 16 residues. The germline V gene encodes CDR1 LGHDT and CDR2 YNNKEL (reference sequence). DNA of the CDR3: TGTGCCAGCAGCCAAGCCGGGACTAGCAGGTACAATGAGCAGTTCTTC. It yields the protein CASSQAGTSRYNEQFF.

The gene calls are TRBV28 and TRBJ2-5; unclear D gene. The germline V gene encodes CDR1 MDHEN and CDR2 SYDVKM. The CDR3 spans 13 residues. V lost 2 bases and J 2 bases, leaving 6 bases between the germline ends. Here the CDR3 DNA reads TGTGCCAGCAGTTTAAATCGTCAAGAGACCCAGTACTTC. It codes for CASSLNRQETQYF.

This chain joins TRBV21-1 and TRBJ2-7; the table gives TRBD2 as D, unverified against the DNA. TRBV21-1 is noted as a pseudogene. This CDR3 comprises 15 residues. The CDR3 loop is CASSNAGRSSYEQYF. The CDR3 bases are TGTGCCAGCAGCAATGCGGGGCGATCCTCCTACGAGCAGTACTTC.

V and J are TRBV11-2 and TRBJ1-1; D gene uncertain. The germline gives CDR1 SGHAT, CDR2 FQNNGV. The CDR3 extends over 13 amino acids. Trimming took off 7 bases at V and 3 bases at J, with 12 bases between the two ends. For the CDR3, the DNA is TGTGCCAGCACCCGAACGACTGACACTGAAGCTTTCTTT. It codes for CASTRTTDTEAFF.

V and J are TRBV19 and TRBJ2-1; possibly TRBD2 for D (5 bases). CDR3 size: 13 residues. The germline CDR1 and CDR2 sequences are LNHDA and SQIVND (reference sequence). Trimming removed 5 bases at V and 8 bases at J, with 13 bases between. CDR3 amino acids: CASSPGSSYEQFF. The CDR3 nucleotides read TGTGCCAGTAGTCCCGGGTCTAGCTATGAGCAGTTCTTC.

The J gene is TRBJ2-2, the V gene TRBV19; 9 bases map to TRBD2. The trim removed 4 bases at V and 1 base at J, leaving 1 base unmatched. There are 15 residues in the CDR3. CDR1 is LNHDA, CDR2 SQIVND, per germline (reference sequence). CDR3 in amino acids: CASSTSGENTGELFF. In DNA form, the CDR3 reads TGTGCCAGTAGTACTAGCGGGGAGAACACCGGGGAGCTGTTTTTT.

This clone was found once. The gene calls are TRBV29-1 and TRBJ2-1; D may be TRBD2 (5 bases). In germline, CDR1 is SQVTM, CDR2 ANQGSEA. The CDR3 runs 14 residues. The CDR3 reads CAHPGTISYNEQFF. Written as DNA, the CDR3 is TGCGCACACCCGGGAACAATCTCCTACAATGAGCAGTTCTTC.

The genes are TRBV6-2 or TRBV6-3 and TRBJ2-1, with D perhaps matching TRBD1 (5 bases). Germline values: CDR1 MNHEY, CDR2 SVGEGT. V was clipped by 2 bases and J by 4 bases, with 15 bases between them. The CDR3 loop spans 16 amino acids. CDR3 nucleotides: TGTGCCAGCAGTTACCCCCCGCAGGGTAGATACAATGAGCAGTTCTTC. Amino acids: CASSYPPQGRYNEQFF.

This rearrangement joins TRBV28 to TRBJ2-1; D may be TRBD1 (6 bases). Germline-derived CDR1 and CDR2 are MDHEN and SYDVKM. Trimming took off 3 bases at V and 7 bases at J, with 13 bases between the two ends. The CDR3 runs 14 residues. DNA for the CDR3: TGTGCCAGCAGTTTTTCCAGGGGATCTAATGAGCAGTTCTTC. Amino acid sequence: CASSFSRGSNEQFF.

The chain is built from TRBV19 and TRBJ2-7, with 10 positions matching TRBD1. The CDR3 is 14 amino acids. Germline CDR1 LNHDA, CDR2 SQIVND (reference sequence). J lost 2 bases, V lost 6 bases, and 4 bases had no gene match. CDR3 amino acids: CASRGTGETYEQYF. The CDR3 nucleotides read TGTGCCAGTAGGGGGACAGGGGAGACCTACGAGCAGTACTTC.

This rearrangement joins TRBV20-1 to TRBJ1-1; D call uncertain. The germline V gene has CDR1 DFQATT and CDR2 SNEGSKA (reference sequence). This CDR3 is built from 16 residues. V lost 3 bases to trimming and J lost 0 bases, with 17 bases between them. The CDR3 sequence is CSASEGVRNMNTEAFF. The DNA for the CDR3 is TGCAGTGCTAGTGAGGGAGTCCGGAACATGAACACTGAAGCTTTCTTT.

The rearrangement joins TRBV14 to TRBJ1-1, with D perhaps TRBD1 (6 bases). The germline gives CDR1 SGHDN, CDR2 FVKESK. Trimming stripped 3 bases from V and 1 base from J, with 9 bases between. The CDR3 sequence is 14 residues long. CDR3 bases: TGTGCCAGCAGCCAGACGACAGGGAACACTGAAGCTTTCTTT. It encodes CASSQTTGNTEAFF.

The CDR3 DNA sequence: TGTGCCAGCAGCGTGGGACACACGAACACTGAAGCTTTCTTT. Translating it yields CASSVGHTNTEAFF. The V gene is TRBV5-4, the J gene TRBJ1-1; D possibly corresponds to TRBD1 (6 bases). CDR1 and CDR2 (germline): SGHNT, YYREEE (reference sequence). The CDR3 has 14 residues. V was shortened by 4 bases and J by 1 base, with 11 bases between the two germline ends.

J is TRBJ1-3 and V is TRBV6-5; D unclear. CDR1 and CDR2 from the germline V gene are MNHEY and SVGAGI. The CDR3 runs 12 residues. The CDR3 reads CATLADGNTIYF. The CDR3 DNA reads as TGTGCGACTCTTGCGGATGGAAACACCATATATTTT.

This clone came up once. The chain links TRBV6-5 to TRBJ1-1, with 9 bases matching TRBD1. CDR3 length equals 12 residues. Germline V gene sequence: CDR1 MNHEY, CDR2 SVGAGI. Losses at the gene ends were 6 bases for V and 12 bases for J; bases not matched to a gene: 8. This CDR3 is CASSRTGDPTFF. CDR3 coding DNA: TGTGCCAGCAGCAGGACAGGGGATCCGACTTTCTTT.